The clone carrying this T cell receptor (beta chain) was counted once. Its target is unknown. Each CDR3 protein is one row after TCRdb ran MiXCR on the reads. The sample shows a few hundred thousand distinct CDR3 sequences, approximately 46% of them seen only once. This sample was taken from a study of T cell repertoires in cytomegalovirus infection. Study-wide background: HLA-C-restricted CMV epitopes, recently identified, and well-studied HLA-B-restricted ones were used by the study. Study results and limitations: Cumulative public TCR beta family frequency identified CMV carriers with the relevant HLA. HLA-C-restricted CMV clonotypes gave the most frequent clonotype in two of eight donors.

CDR3 size: 15 residues. Germline CDR1 SGHDN, CDR2 FVKESK. Trimming pared 3 bases from V and 1 base from J, leaving 10 bases between. The chain has TRBV14 and TRBJ2-1; D is possibly TRBD2 (6 bases). The receptor was isolated from a human donor in good health (CMV status not recorded). Some clones in this sample may be carry-over from other donors' samples. The sample here was cultured PBMCs, taken from culture after CMV antigen stimulation. The CDR3 sequence: CASSQAGTSYNEQFF. Written as DNA, the CDR3 is TGTGCCAGCAGCCAGGCCGGGACTTCCTACAATGAGCAGTTCTTC.